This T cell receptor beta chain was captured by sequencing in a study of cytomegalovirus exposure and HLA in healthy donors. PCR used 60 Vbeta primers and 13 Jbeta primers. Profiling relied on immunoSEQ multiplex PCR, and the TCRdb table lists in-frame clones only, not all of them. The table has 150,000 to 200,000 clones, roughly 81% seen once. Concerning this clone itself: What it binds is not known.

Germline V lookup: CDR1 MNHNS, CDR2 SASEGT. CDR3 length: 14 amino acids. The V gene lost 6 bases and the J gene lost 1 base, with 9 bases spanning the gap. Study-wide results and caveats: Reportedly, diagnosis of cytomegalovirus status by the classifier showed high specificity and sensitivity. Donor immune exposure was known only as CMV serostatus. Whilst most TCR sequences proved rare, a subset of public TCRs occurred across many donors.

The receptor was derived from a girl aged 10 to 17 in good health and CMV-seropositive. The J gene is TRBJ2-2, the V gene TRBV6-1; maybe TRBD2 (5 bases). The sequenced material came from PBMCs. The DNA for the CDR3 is TGTGCCAGCAGAGAGGGAATGAACACCGGGGAGCTGTTTTTT. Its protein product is CASREGMNTGELFF.